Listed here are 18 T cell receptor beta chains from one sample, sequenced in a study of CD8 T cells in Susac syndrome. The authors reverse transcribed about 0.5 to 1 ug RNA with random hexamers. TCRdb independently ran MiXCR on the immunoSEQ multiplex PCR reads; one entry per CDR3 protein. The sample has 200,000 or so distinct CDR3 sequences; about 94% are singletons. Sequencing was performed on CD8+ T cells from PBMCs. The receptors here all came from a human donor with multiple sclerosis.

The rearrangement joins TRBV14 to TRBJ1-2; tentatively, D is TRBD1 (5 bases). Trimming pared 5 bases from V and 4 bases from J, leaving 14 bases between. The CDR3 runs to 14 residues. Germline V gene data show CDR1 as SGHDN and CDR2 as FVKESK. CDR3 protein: CASSWGNTLYGYTF. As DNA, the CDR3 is TGTGCCAGCAGCTGGGGCAACACTCTCTATGGCTACACCTTC.

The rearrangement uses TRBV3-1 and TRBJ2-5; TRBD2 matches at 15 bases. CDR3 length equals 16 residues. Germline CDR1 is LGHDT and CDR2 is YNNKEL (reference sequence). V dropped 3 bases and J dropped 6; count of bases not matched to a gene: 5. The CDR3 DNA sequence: TGTGCCAGCAGCCACCCGGGACTAGCGGGGGGTCAGACCCAGTACTTC. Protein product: CASSHPGLAGGQTQYF.

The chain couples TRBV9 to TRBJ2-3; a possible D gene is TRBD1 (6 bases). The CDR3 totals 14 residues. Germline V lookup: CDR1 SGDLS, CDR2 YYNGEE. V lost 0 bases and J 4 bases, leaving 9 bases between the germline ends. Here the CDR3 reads CASSVDGGADTQYF. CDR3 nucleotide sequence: TGTGCCAGCAGCGTAGATGGGGGCGCAGATACGCAGTATTTT.

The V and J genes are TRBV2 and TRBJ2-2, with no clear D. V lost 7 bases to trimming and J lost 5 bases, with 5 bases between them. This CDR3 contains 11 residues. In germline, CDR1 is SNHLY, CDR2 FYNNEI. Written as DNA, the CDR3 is TGTGCCAGCAAGGTTACCGGGGAGCTGTTTTTT. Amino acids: CASKVTGELFF.

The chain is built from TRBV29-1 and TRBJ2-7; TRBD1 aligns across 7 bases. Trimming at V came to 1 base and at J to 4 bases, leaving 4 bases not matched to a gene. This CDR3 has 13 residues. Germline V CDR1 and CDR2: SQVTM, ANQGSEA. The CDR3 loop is CSVEGDSYYEQYF. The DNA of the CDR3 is TGCAGCGTTGAAGGGGACAGCTATTACGAGCAGTACTTC.

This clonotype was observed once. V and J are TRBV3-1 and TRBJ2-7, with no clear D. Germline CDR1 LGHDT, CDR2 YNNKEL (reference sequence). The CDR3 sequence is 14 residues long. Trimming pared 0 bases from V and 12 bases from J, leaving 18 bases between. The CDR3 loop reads CASSQDMGIGRRYF. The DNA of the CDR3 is TGTGCCAGCAGCCAAGATATGGGAATCGGGCGGCGGTACTTC.

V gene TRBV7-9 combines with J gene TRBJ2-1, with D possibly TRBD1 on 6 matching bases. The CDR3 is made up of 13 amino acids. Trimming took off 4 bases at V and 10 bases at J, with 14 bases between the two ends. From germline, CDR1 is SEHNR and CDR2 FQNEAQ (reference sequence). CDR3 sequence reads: CASSSINREEQFF. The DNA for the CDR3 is TGTGCCAGCAGCTCCATTAACAGGGAAGAGCAGTTCTTC.

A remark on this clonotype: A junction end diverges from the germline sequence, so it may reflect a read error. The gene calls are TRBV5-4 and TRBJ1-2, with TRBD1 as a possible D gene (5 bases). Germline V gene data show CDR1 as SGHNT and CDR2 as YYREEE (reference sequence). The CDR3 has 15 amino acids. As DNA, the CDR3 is TGTGCCAGCAGGTTGGGCAGGGAAATACACTATGGCTACACCTTC. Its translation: CASRLGREIHYGYTF.

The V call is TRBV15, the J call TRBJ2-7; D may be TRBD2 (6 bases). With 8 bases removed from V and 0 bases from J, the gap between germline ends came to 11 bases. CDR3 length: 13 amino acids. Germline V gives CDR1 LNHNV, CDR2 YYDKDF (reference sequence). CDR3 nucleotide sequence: TGTGCCACCCGGACTAAAAGCTCCTACGAGCAGTACTTC. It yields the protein CATRTKSSYEQYF.

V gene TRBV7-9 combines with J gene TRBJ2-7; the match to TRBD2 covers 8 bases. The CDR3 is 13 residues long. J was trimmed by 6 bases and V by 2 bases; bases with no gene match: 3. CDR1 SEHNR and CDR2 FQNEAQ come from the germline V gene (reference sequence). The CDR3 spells CASSLSGSGEQYF. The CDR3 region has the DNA TGTGCCAGCAGCTTAAGCGGGAGCGGCGAGCAGTACTTC.

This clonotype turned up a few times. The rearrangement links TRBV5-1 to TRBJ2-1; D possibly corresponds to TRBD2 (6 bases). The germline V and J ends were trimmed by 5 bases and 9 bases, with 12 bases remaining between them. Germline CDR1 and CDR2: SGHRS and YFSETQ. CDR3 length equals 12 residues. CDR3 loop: CASSPGSFEQFF. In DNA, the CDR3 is TGCGCCAGCAGTCCCGGGAGTTTTGAGCAGTTCTTC.

The CDR3 nucleotides are TGTGCCAGCAGAGGGGGCAAAGGAAACATTCAGTACTTC. Its protein is CASRGGKGNIQYF. The J gene is TRBJ2-4, the V gene TRBV3-1, with TRBD1 matching 7 bases. The CDR3 loop spans 13 amino acids. V trimming: 6 bases; J trimming: 6 bases; junction bases outside the gene matches: 5. Germline loops: CDR1 LGHDT, CDR2 YNNKEL (reference sequence).

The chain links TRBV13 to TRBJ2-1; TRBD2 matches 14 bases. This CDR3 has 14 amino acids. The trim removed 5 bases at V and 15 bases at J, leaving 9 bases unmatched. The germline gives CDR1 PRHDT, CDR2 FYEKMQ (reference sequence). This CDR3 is CASSPPGLAGERFF. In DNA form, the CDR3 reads TGTGCCAGCAGCCCCCCGGGACTAGCGGGGGAACGGTTCTTC. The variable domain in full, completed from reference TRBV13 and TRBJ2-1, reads AAGVIQSPRHLIKEKRETATLKCYPIPRHDTVYWYQQGPGQDPQFLISFYEKMQSDKGSIPDRFSAQQFSDYHSELNMSSLELGDSALYFCASSPPGLAGERFFGPGTRLTVL.

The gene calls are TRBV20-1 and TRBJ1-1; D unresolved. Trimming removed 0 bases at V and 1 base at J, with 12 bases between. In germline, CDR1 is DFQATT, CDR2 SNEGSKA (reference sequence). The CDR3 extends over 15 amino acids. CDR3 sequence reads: CSARDTSDSNTEAFF. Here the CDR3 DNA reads TGCAGTGCTAGAGATACCTCGGACTCGAACACTGAAGCTTTCTTT.

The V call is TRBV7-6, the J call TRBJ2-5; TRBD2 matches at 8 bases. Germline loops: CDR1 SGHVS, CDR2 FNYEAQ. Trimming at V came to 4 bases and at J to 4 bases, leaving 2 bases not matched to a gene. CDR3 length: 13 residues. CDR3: CASSSRGGETQYF. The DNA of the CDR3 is TGTGCCAGCAGCTCACGGGGGGGAGAGACCCAGTACTTC.

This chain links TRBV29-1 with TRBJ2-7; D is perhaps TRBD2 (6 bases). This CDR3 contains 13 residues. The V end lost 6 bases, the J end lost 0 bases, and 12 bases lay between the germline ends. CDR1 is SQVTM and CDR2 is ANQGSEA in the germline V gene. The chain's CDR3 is CSVIETSSYEQYF. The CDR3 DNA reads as TGCAGCGTAATCGAGACTAGCTCCTACGAGCAGTACTTC.

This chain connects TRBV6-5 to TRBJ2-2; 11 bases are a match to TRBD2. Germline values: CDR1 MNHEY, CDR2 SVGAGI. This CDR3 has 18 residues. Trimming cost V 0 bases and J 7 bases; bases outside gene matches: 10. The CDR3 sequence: CASSYSTLSGGEHGELFF. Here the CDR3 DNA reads TGTGCCAGCAGTTACTCGACCCTTAGCGGGGGGGAACACGGGGAGCTGTTTTTT.

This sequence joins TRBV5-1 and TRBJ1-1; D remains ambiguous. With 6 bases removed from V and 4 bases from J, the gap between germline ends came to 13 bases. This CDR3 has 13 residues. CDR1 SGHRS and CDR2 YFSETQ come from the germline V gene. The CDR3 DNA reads TGCGCCAGCAAGGAGGGATGGAGCACTGAAGCTTTCTTT. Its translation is CASKEGWSTEAFF.